This TCR beta chain stems from a study of T cells after yellow fever vaccination. The CDR3 length is 17 residues. Germline CDR1 reads SGDLS; CDR2 reads YYNGEE. V was clipped by 3 bases and J by 2 bases; unmatched bases: 8. TCRdb reanalysed the 5' RACE reads using MiXCR and keeps one entry per CDR3 protein. The table has 150,000 to 200,000 distinct CDR3 sequences, about 11% seen once. The specimen was CD8+ T cells sorted from PBMCs, collected 15 days after the yellow fever booster vaccination. The TCR comes from a man aged 18 to 30 who received the YFV17D yellow fever vaccine. The rearrangement uses TRBV9 and TRBJ2-5, with 12 bases matching TRBD2. CDR3 loop: CASSEPSGGGPQETQYF. The CDR3 DNA is TGTGCCAGCAGCGAGCCTAGCGGGGGGGGACCTCAAGAGACCCAGTACTTC.